This T cell receptor (beta chain) was retrieved from a study of regulatory T cells in long-lasting Graves disease (dated by TCRdb to the early 2020s). General notes on the study: Newly diagnosed Graves' disease patients had taken antithyroid drugs for less than 3 months. Persistent Graves' disease patients were compared with newly diagnosed Graves' disease patients by peripheral blood TCR sequencing and RNA sequencing. The study was conducted in China and was registered as a clinical trial. A total of around 35 samples underwent TCR sequencing: some 13 from persistent and around 20 from newly diagnosed Graves' disease patients.

This clonotype was counted ten times or more. The antigen it binds to is not known. Per-nucleotide qualities are absent, and no much larger clonotype sits a single base away. On the study overall, not on this receptor specifically: The small sample size was acknowledged by the authors as a limitation that may reduce accuracy. A larger number of public clonotypes was shared among persistent patients (under 3,000) than among newly diagnosed patients (roughly 1,000). Only peripheral blood was studied, because thyroid tissue, the primary lesion, was inaccessible. Lower TCR Shannon entropy and fewer highly expanded clones were observed in persistent Graves' disease patients than in newly diagnosed patients, which suggested clonal expansion. Sequencing and analysis were restricted to the TCR beta chain. Preferential use of TRBV28, TRBJ1-2 and TRBJ2-5 was observed in persistent disease, whereas TRBV20-1 and TRBJ2-1 were favored in newly diagnosed disease.

Taken with the paper, the label for time point translates to: newly diagnosed GD, antithyroid drugs for less than 3 months. For both TCR sequencing and RNA sequencing, RNA was extracted from PBMCs in TRIzol. The diagnosis of Graves' disease followed American Thyroid Association guidelines. The patients came from an endocrinology department in Xi'an, China. From each patient, approximately 9.9 milliliters of peripheral blood was collected into an EDTA anticoagulant tube. Ficoll Paque Plus density gradient separation was used to isolate PBMCs, and no additional T cell sorting was done. An Agilent 2100 Bioanalyzer and agarose gel were used to check RNA quality, and a NanoDrop 2000 was used to measure RNA concentration. Reading from cysteine to phenylalanine, the CDR3 counts 15 amino acids. The kept DNA is CDR3 alone, 45 bases in frame from the first base. Based on the germline V gene, the CDR1 and CDR2 sequences are MNHGY and SVAAGI. V is cut by 4 bases and J by 3 bases, and the space between the germline ends is 16 bases.

Library preparation employed multiplex PCR. TCRdb records Illumina HiSeq 4000 as the sequencer. iRepertoire HTBI primers and Arm-PCR amplification of CDR3 regions were used to construct TCR beta libraries. Before sequencing, the PCR products underwent gel purification. On the authors' methods: Across samples, roughly 60 TRBV and 13 to 15 TRBJ segments were identified and used for gene usage analysis of CDR3 amino acid clonotypes. COPE and FqMerger were used to merge filtered high-quality paired reads into contigs. BLAST was used to align contigs to IMGT TRBV, TRBD and TRBJ reference genes, with CDR3 defined following IMGT. Any clonotype with a frequency above 0.1% was classified as a highly expanded clone. Shannon entropy was used to measure repertoire diversity, and the Gini coefficient was used to measure V-J evenness. A clonotype was considered public if more than one individual shared it. Using fastp trimming at Q25 and MiXCR clonotype assembly, TCRdb reanalyzed the public sequencing data and kept in-frame beta chains. Rows with one shared CDR3 protein collapse into an entry with the most common genes and DNA. The V and J calls were not made by the authors but by TCRdb's processing. Present in this sample are 550,000 to 600,000 distinct CDR3 sequences, around 16% of which were seen just once. The ten largest make up 12% of the sample.

This sample also belongs to another study, concerning T cells in Graves' hyperthyroidism and ophthalmopathy. Taken from the second paper: Graves' hyperthyroidism was defined as stable when no progression to ophthalmopathy occurred over 18 months of follow-up. The hyperthyroidism patients were between 18 and 65 years old and newly diagnosed, with a disease duration of less than 2 months. Exclusion was applied to patients with uncontrolled infections, other autoimmune diseases, pregnancy or lactation. Diagnoses were established on the basis of clinical symptoms, serum thyroxine and TRAb, thyroid ultrasound, and orbital computed tomography. A first-round RT-PCR of the TCR CDR3 used the HTBI primer set with the Qiagen OneStep RT-PCR kit. Most expanded thyroid clonotypes (frequency above 0.001) were also detected in blood, a finding suggesting that blood repertoires may reflect thyroid immune responses. Ophthalmopathy was separated from stable hyperthyroidism by a 13 V-J signature model, with approximately 86% sensitivity and roughly 84% specificity obtained in cross-validation and 80%/75% obtained in testing. In validation, progression to ophthalmopathy was predicted by the model with 70.59% sensitivity and under 85% specificity, a median of approximately 7.1 months before onset. To identify distinguishing TCR V-J signatures, a discovery cohort of 100 or so patients was used, comprising roughly 45 with Graves' ophthalmopathy and 57 with stable Graves' hyperthyroidism. Prospective prediction of ophthalmopathy was tested in an independent validation cohort of approximately 19 hyperthyroidism patients and some 17 patients who later progressed to ophthalmopathy. For training and testing, the 100 or so patients in the discovery cohort were randomly divided in a 7:3 ratio. Thyroid tissue and blood T-cell repertoires from six Graves' hyperthyroidism patients were also compared in the study. Following sampling, methimazole starting at 30 mg daily was given to hyperthyroidism patients, and high-dose intravenous methylprednisolone was given to ophthalmopathy patients. A second multiplex PCR round built the libraries, followed by size selection and purification. Libraries were sequenced paired-end with 100 bp reads on an Illumina HiSeq2000. Raw data were processed with SOAPnuke, discarding reads with adapters, uncalled bases, mean Phred below 15, or no exact constant-primer or identifier match. COPE v1.2.5 was used to merge high-quality paired reads, and clonotypes were defined as unique nucleotide sequences. MiTCR v1.1 was used to align clonotypes to the IMGT TRBV, TRBD and TRBJ reference segments. Only V-J combinations with frequency above 0.0001, covering 99% to 99.2% of repertoires, were analysed. A TCS score was defined as the ratio between F50 (clonal expansion) and ExV (chaos), using BLOSUM62-based TCRdist between CDR3 peptides within each V-J. Welch's t-statistics and random forest reduced roughly 540 V-J features to 10 to 15, which were used in a naive Bayes classifier (R e1071). No statistical method was used to set the sample size in advance, and investigators knew the group allocation. According to the paper, TCR Vbeta CDR3 sequencing was carried out on 135 peripheral blood samples, which came from around 43 ophthalmopathy, under 80 hyperthyroidism and approximately 17 progressor patients.

This receptor was obtained from a man aged 18 to 29 with Graves disease. Donor details come from another sample of the same person, matched by shared clones. Here the chain combines TRBV6-9 and TRBJ2-7, with a weak D call of TRBD1 (6 bases match). Sequenced here: peripheral blood mononuclear cells (PBMCs), sampled at new diagnosis, from a patient treated with antithyroid drugs. CDR3 protein: CASSFRRDRSYEQYF. The DNA sequence is as follows: TGTGCCAGCAGTTTTCGGCGCGACAGGAGCTACGAGCAGTACTTC.